Shown below are 15 T cell receptor beta chains from a single sample sequenced in a study of T-cell memory formation after mild COVID-19 listed by TCRdb under 2021. The library was made by 5' RACE. These reads were obtained on an Illumina NovaSeq 6000. TCRdb reran the public reads through fastp at Q25 and MiXCR, keeping productive beta chains. Under each unique CDR3 protein, matching rows form one entry showing the most common genes and DNA. The table for this sample lists about 340,000 distinct CDR3 sequences; roughly 13% of them were counted only once. About a fifth of the sample rests with the top ten. The sample taken for sequencing was PBMCs or a T cell subset sorted from them (not recorded which). All receptors come from a man aged 18 to 35 who had mild COVID-19 (a few samples of this study predate the infection). The sample titles of this study are shuffled in the database, so cell type and time point are left out; the donor was told from shared clones.

The CDR3 DNA sequence: TGTGCCAGCAGCCAAGATCCGGGGAACTATGGCTACACCTTC. This translates into CASSQDPGNYGYTF. The rearrangement links TRBV14 to TRBJ1-2, with D unclear. Germline-derived CDR1 and CDR2 are SGHDN and FVKESK. Trimming took off 0 bases at V and 2 bases at J, with 7 bases between the two ends. The CDR3 spans 14 residues.

This clonotype was counted a few times. The chain combines TRBV13 with TRBJ1-1; maybe TRBD1 (5 bases). The length of the CDR3 is 14 residues. The V gene's germline CDR1 is PRHDT and CDR2 FYEKMQ (reference sequence). Trimming cost V 5 bases and J 2 bases, with 12 bases left between them. The CDR3 DNA reads TGTGCCAGCAGCAGGGGACGGCCCAACACTGAAGCTTTCTTT. This gives the protein CASSRGRPNTEAFF.

This clonotype was detected a few times. The chain is built from TRBV7-8 and TRBJ1-2; D gene ambiguous. Per the germline V gene, CDR1 is SGHVS and CDR2 is FQNEAQ. CDR3 length: 12 amino acids. Trimming pared 5 bases from V and 2 bases from J, leaving 6 bases between. CDR3 nucleotides: TGTGCCAGCAGCGGGCAGAACTATGGCTACACCTTC. Protein sequence: CASSGQNYGYTF.

This clonotype was counted between two and nine times. This chain connects TRBV20-1 to TRBJ2-5, with a tentative D call TRBD1 (6 bases). The CDR3 extends over 15 amino acids. V shed 3 bases and J shed 2 bases, with 16 bases lying between them. Germline CDR1 and CDR2: DFQATT and SNEGSKA (reference sequence). This chain's CDR3 is CSARDPARGQETQYF. The CDR3 coding sequence is TGCAGTGCTAGGGACCCCGCCAGGGGACAAGAGACCCAGTACTTC.

This clonotype was seen a few times. The J gene is TRBJ2-1, the V gene TRBV5-6; 9 bases agree with TRBD1. The germline gives CDR1 SGHDT, CDR2 YYEEEE. V shed 4 bases and J 9 bases; nucleotides not matched to a gene: 8. This CDR3 has 14 amino acids. CDR3 loop: CASSATGGAGEQFF. Written as DNA, the CDR3 is TGTGCCAGCAGCGCAACAGGGGGCGCGGGTGAGCAGTTCTTC.

This clonotype occurred many times. This chain joins TRBV7-2 and TRBJ2-7; D remains unclear. This CDR3 is 15 amino acids long. CDR1 and CDR2 from the germline V gene are SGHTA and FQGNSA. V was trimmed by 7 bases and J by 3 bases, leaving 19 bases between them. For the CDR3, the DNA is TGTGCCAGCACCGTCCGAGAAGGCGCGTTCTACGAGCAGTACTTC. Translated: CASTVREGAFYEQYF.

The chain employs TRBV6-2 or TRBV6-3 and TRBJ2-7, with 8 nucleotides matching TRBD1. V gave up 5 bases and J gave up 4 bases; unmatched junction bases: 4. The germline CDR1 and CDR2 sequences are MNHEY and SVGEGT. CDR3 length equals 13 residues. For the CDR3, the DNA is TGTGCCAGCAGTAACGACAGGGGTTACGAGCAGTACTTC. Encoded protein: CASSNDRGYEQYF.

Ten or more counts support this clonotype. J is TRBJ2-7 and V is TRBV4-1; 8 nucleotides align to TRBD1. The CDR3 consists of 15 residues. Germline V gene lookup returns CDR1 MGHRA and CDR2 YSYEKL. V gave up 4 bases and J gave up 0 bases; unmatched junction bases: 5. The CDR3 nucleotides are TGCGCCAGCAGCCTCCACAGGGGGATCTCCTACGAGCAGTACTTC. Residues: CASSLHRGISYEQYF.

This clonotype was found once. The J gene is TRBJ2-5, the V gene TRBV28, with 12 nucleotides matching TRBD2. Germline lookup yields CDR1 MDHEN and CDR2 SYDVKM. This CDR3 contains 15 residues. The V and J ends lost 6 bases and 7 bases, in that order; junction bases with no gene match: 9. CDR3 coding DNA: TGTGCCAGCAGCACGACTAGCGGGGGTGTGGGGACCCAGTACTTC. It is translated as CASSTTSGGVGTQYF.

The chain is built from TRBV5-5 and TRBJ2-1; no reliable D call. From germline, CDR1 is SGHKS and CDR2 YYEKEE (reference sequence). This CDR3 has 14 amino acids. V was shortened by 0 bases and J by 5 bases, with 9 bases between the two germline ends. For the CDR3, the DNA is TGTGCCAGCAGCTTGGAGTGGGTGAACAATGAGCAGTTCTTC. Translation: CASSLEWVNNEQFF.

In its sample, this clonotype was seen many times. The chain has TRBV5-1 and TRBJ1-6; D is uncertain. Trimming removed 0 bases from V and 7 bases from J, with 11 bases in between. The length of the CDR3 is 15 residues. The germline CDR1 and CDR2 sequences are SGHRS and YFSETQ. The CDR3 DNA reads TGCGCCAGCAGCTTGGAAGGTGGATGGAATTCACCCCTCCACTTT. Protein sequence: CASSLEGGWNSPLHF.

This clonotype was detected only a few times. The chain recombines TRBV5-1 with TRBJ2-5, with TRBD2 matching over 7 bases. The germline CDR1 and CDR2 sequences are SGHRS and YFSETQ. The CDR3 covers 15 residues. The V gene end was trimmed by 0 bases and the J gene end by 3 bases; junction bases not matched to a gene: 5. The CDR3 DNA reads as TGCGCCAGCAGCTTGGTAGCCGGGACTAAAGAGACCCAGTACTTC. This codes for CASSLVAGTKETQYF.

The chain has TRBV9 and TRBJ1-5; D not certain. The CDR3 consists of 11 residues. Per germline, CDR1 SGDLS and CDR2 YYNGEE. V lost 10 bases and J lost 2, with 7 bases in between. The CDR3 reads CASGGNQPQHF. CDR3 sequence (DNA): TGTGCCTCCGGTGGCAATCAGCCCCAGCATTTT.

The chain employs TRBV5-4 and TRBJ2-1; TRBD2 matches 8 bases. CDR3 length: 14 amino acids. V lost 2 bases, J lost 8 bases, and 6 bases stayed unmatched. CDR1 and CDR2 from the germline V gene are SGHNT and YYREEE (reference sequence). CDR3 protein: CASSFYRGGHEQFF. Written as DNA, the CDR3 is TGTGCCAGCAGCTTCTATCGGGGGGGCCATGAGCAGTTCTTC. Full variable domain (missing parts from reference TRBV5-4 and TRBJ2-1): ETGVTQSPTHLIKTRGQQVTLRCSSQSGHNTVSWYQQALGQGPQFIFQYYREEENGRGNFPPRFSGLQFPNYSSELNVNALELDDSALYLCASSFYRGGHEQFFGPGTRLTVL.

The genes are TRBV12-3 or TRBV12-4 and TRBJ2-7, with D tentatively TRBD1 (6 bases). V was clipped by 3 bases and J by 2 bases, with 11 bases between them. The CDR3 totals 14 residues. CDR3 sequence (DNA): TGTGCCAGCAGTTTGTGGGGGCTCGCCTACGAGCAGTACTTC. Protein sequence: CASSLWGLAYEQYF.